The 6 T cell receptor beta chains in this list originate from one sample, sequenced in a study of somatic mutations in cytotoxic T cells in rheumatoid arthritis (dated 2017 in TCRdb). Receptor libraries were prepared by the immunoSEQ multiplex PCR assay. The immuneACCESS repertoire file appears here via TCRdb, limited to in-frame rearrangements. These files lack a portion of the clones; in checked studies, under half of the deficit traces to unresolved V genes, and the cause of the others is not known. The sample data list about 29,000 clones, and roughly 86% of these were observed just once. 7.5% to 9.5% of the sample lies in the top ten. Sequencing was carried out using CD8+ T cells sorted from blood. These receptors came from an adult with rheumatoid arthritis.

V is TRBV27 and J is TRBJ2-3, with unresolved D. The V gene lost 7 bases and the J gene lost 2 bases, with 10 bases spanning the gap. This CDR3 comprises 13 residues. Germline CDR1 is MNHEY and CDR2 is SMNVEV (reference sequence). In DNA form, the CDR3 reads TGTGCCAGCACTCAACAGCCCACAGATACGCAGTATTTT. Translation: CASTQQPTDTQYF.

Here the CDR3 reads CASSISLDNEQFF. CDR3 nucleotides: TGTGCCAGTAGTATAAGTCTTGACAATGAGCAGTTCTTC. This sequence joins TRBV19 and TRBJ2-1; D call uncertain. V was clipped by 2 bases and J by 5 bases, with 7 bases between them. Looked up from germline, CDR1 is LNHDA and CDR2 is SQIVND (reference sequence). The CDR3 runs 13 residues.

The gene calls are TRBV6-5 and TRBJ1-2; D call uncertain. Trimming removed 6 bases from V and 4 bases from J, with 9 bases in between. Germline V gene sequence: CDR1 MNHEY, CDR2 SVGAGI. This CDR3 has 12 amino acids. CDR3 bases: TGTGCCAGCAGCCGGGGTGGCTATGGCTACACCTTC. It is translated as CASSRGGYGYTF.

The chain recombines TRBV28 with TRBJ2-2; 9 positions match TRBD2. This CDR3 is built from 16 residues. Germline V gene lookup returns CDR1 MDHEN and CDR2 SYDVKM. The V segment lost 5 bases and the J segment 4 bases; nucleotides outside the gene matches: 8. CDR3 nucleotides: TGTGCCAGCAGTCTCCTTAGCGGGAGTAGCACCGGGGAGCTGTTTTTT. As protein: CASSLLSGSSTGELFF.

This clone was seen more than once but under ten times. The gene calls are TRBV7-9 and TRBJ2-7; D gene unclear. This CDR3 spans 11 amino acids. The V and J ends lost 4 bases and 3 bases respectively, with 4 bases between them. Germline V gives CDR1 SEHNR, CDR2 FQNEAQ (reference sequence). The CDR3 DNA sequence: TGTGCCAGCAGCTCAGACTACGAGCAGTACTTC. The encoded protein is CASSSDYEQYF.

This clone was counted a few times. This chain uses TRBV4-1 with TRBJ1-1, with unresolved D. CDR1 is MGHRA and CDR2 is YSYEKL in the germline V gene. The V and J ends lost 3 bases and 0 bases respectively, with 11 bases between them. The CDR3 has 15 residues. CDR3 in DNA: TGCGCCAGCAGCCATGAGTCCGGATTGAACACTGAAGCTTTCTTT. Its protein product is CASSHESGLNTEAFF.